The rows below give T cell receptor beta chains drawn from one sample of a study of blood T cell repertoires in COVID-19. TCRdb's table, derived via immunoSEQ multiplex PCR, lists solely in-frame clones and lacks some. Found here are 150,000 to 200,000 clones, roughly 85% of them singletons; the top ten hold 8% to 10%. Material for sequencing was peripheral blood. The source of these receptors is a man in his forties or fifties with active or convalescent COVID-19. Each CDR3 is given without its conserved first and last residue. Each record gives: CDR3 protein, V gene, J gene.

CDR3: ASSLQETQY
V: TRBV7-6
J: TRBJ2-5

CDR3: ATRESGRGAGNTIY
V: TRBV24-1
J: TRBJ1-3

CDR3: ASSFRDYTDTQY
V: TRBV5-1
J: TRBJ2-3

CDR3: SVPRQDLTYNEQF
V: TRBV29-1
J: TRBJ2-1

CDR3: ASSRDTDYSPLH
V: TRBV5-1
J: TRBJ1-6

CDR3: AISDGDRAGSNQPQH
V: TRBV10-3
J: TRBJ1-5

CDR3: ASSDGTSGRVSTDTQY
V: TRBV10-1
J: TRBJ2-3

CDR3: ASSPYETGRETGELF
V: TRBV9
J: TRBJ2-2

CDR3: ASSEGVPIGGTEAF
V: TRBV6-1
J: TRBJ1-1

CDR3: ASSQGLDKPTQY
V: TRBV4-1
J: TRBJ2-3

CDR3: ASSLNYGYT
V: TRBV28
J: TRBJ1-2

CDR3: ASSPGQGFHGYT
V: TRBV18
J: TRBJ1-2

CDR3: ASSILTGGGANVLT
V: TRBV7-6
J: TRBJ2-6

CDR3: ASSQVGGEGSGYT
V: TRBV3-1/TRBV3-2
J: TRBJ1-2

CDR3: ASTLPGGTDTQY
V: TRBV6-5
J: TRBJ2-3

CDR3: ASSIVEFGRDTIY
V: TRBV19
J: TRBJ1-3

CDR3: ASSLRQHGEQF
V: TRBV12-3/TRBV12-4
J: TRBJ2-1

CDR3: ASNRDRSYEQY
V: TRBV10-2
J: TRBJ2-7

CDR3: ASSFGGLFNYGYT
V: TRBV27
J: TRBJ1-2

CDR3: ASSWGGAGIDTGELF
V: TRBV5-4
J: TRBJ2-2

CDR3: ASSEGQRADTQY
V: TRBV2
J: TRBJ2-3

CDR3: ASSSPPFAGVGEQY
V: TRBV28
J: TRBJ2-7

CDR3: ASSLSQGYEQY
V: TRBV7-6
J: TRBJ2-7

CDR3: ASSQATDRGPYQPQH
V: TRBV6-2/TRBV6-3
J: TRBJ1-5

CDR3: ASSLQGAWLNTEAF
V: TRBV7-2
J: TRBJ1-1

CDR3: ASSFRGDQPQH
V: TRBV28
J: TRBJ1-5

CDR3: ASSLGQYTEAF
V: TRBV3-1/TRBV3-2
J: TRBJ1-1